This passage covers 23 T cell receptor beta chains from one sample sequenced in a study of T cells of healthy individuals. TCRdb independently ran MiXCR on the 5' RACE reads; one entry per CDR3 protein. The sample lists 85,000 to 100,000 distinct CDR3 sequences, roughly 15% occurring once. These receptors came from a human donor in good health.

CDR3: CSATSVEGRYEQYF. The CDR3, as DNA: TGCAGTGCTACCAGCGTCGAGGGACGCTACGAGCAGTACTTC. The chain recombines TRBV20-1 with TRBJ2-7; D tentatively fits TRBD1 or TRBD2 (5 bases each). This CDR3 region has 14 residues. V dropped 4 bases and J dropped 3 bases, with 16 bases sitting between them. CDR1 DFQATT and CDR2 SNEGSKA come from the germline V gene (reference sequence).

The table lists this clonotype with a few counts. The gene calls are TRBV7-7 and TRBJ2-5; D ambiguous. This CDR3 is 14 amino acids long. From germline, CDR1 is SSHAT and CDR2 FNYEAQ (reference sequence). The V and J ends lost 2 bases and 9 bases respectively, with 16 bases between them. CDR3 residues: CASSLSAIDGAQYF. CDR3 nucleotides: TGTGCCAGCAGCTTAAGTGCAATCGACGGCGCCCAGTACTTC.

Ten or more counts support this clonotype. The chain combines TRBV29-1 with TRBJ1-1; D gene uncertain. This CDR3 is built from 13 residues. V lost 4 bases to trimming and J lost 0 bases, with 9 bases between them. Germline CDR1 SQVTM, CDR2 ANQGSEA. The CDR3 here is CSVVGSLNTEAFF. The DNA of the CDR3 is TGCAGCGTTGTAGGTTCACTGAACACTGAAGCTTTCTTT.

The chain couples TRBV6-2 or TRBV6-3 to TRBJ2-1; TRBD1 is a possible D gene (6 bases). V was cut by 7 bases and J by 5 bases, with 12 bases left in between. The length of the CDR3 is 13 residues. Germline-derived CDR1 and CDR2 are MNHEY and SVGEGT. Written as DNA, the CDR3 is TGTGCCAGCACCCTACACAGGGACAATGAGCAGTTCTTC. It is translated as CASTLHRDNEQFF.

The CDR3 bases are TGCAGTGCTAGAGGACTATTCTCCTACAATGAGCAGTTCTTC. Translating it yields CSARGLFSYNEQFF. J is TRBJ2-1 and V is TRBV20-1; perhaps TRBD2 as D (5 bases). V lost 1 base and J lost 0, with 7 bases in between. The CDR3 contains 14 residues. Germline-derived CDR1 and CDR2 are DFQATT and SNEGSKA (reference sequence).

This clonotype showed up just a few times. The chain couples TRBV6-5 to TRBJ2-7, with 10 nucleotides matching TRBD2. The CDR3 is made up of 16 amino acids. Germline CDR1 and CDR2: MNHEY and SVGAGI. The V gene end was trimmed by 6 bases and the J gene end by 7 bases; junction bases not matched to a gene: 15. CDR3 DNA sequence: TGTGCCAGCAGCCAAATGTCTAGCGGGGGTTGGATGGAGCAGTACTTC. Amino acid sequence: CASSQMSSGGWMEQYF.

This clonotype was recorded a few times. The V gene is TRBV7-3, the J gene TRBJ2-2; 9 bases match TRBD2. The V gene's germline CDR1 is SGHTA and CDR2 FQGTGA. This CDR3 has 14 residues. Trimming took 4 bases from V and 3 from J; bases not matched to a gene: 0. CDR3 region: CASSSSGDTGELFF. The CDR3 DNA sequence: TGTGCCAGCAGCTCTAGCGGGGACACCGGGGAGCTGTTTTTT.

As regards this clonotype: One end of the junction varies from germline; a read error may be responsible. This chain connects TRBV27 to TRBJ2-7; TRBD2 might be the D (7 bases). This CDR3 has 16 amino acids. The germline V gene encodes CDR1 MNHEY and CDR2 SMNVEV (reference sequence). CDR3 region: CASSLSGGPLSYEQYF. The CDR3 nucleotides read TGTGCCAGCAGTTTATCGGGGGGGCCCCTCTCCTACGAGCAGTACTTT.

This clonotype was seen more than once but under ten times. The rearrangement uses TRBV12-3 or TRBV12-4 and TRBJ2-7; a weak D match, TRBD2 (5 bases). V lost 7 bases, J lost 0 bases, and 13 bases lay in between. The CDR3 extends over 14 amino acids. The CDR3 DNA reads TGTGCCAGCACCAAGAGGGCGGCCTCCTACGAGCAGTACTTC. Its protein product is CASTKRAASYEQYF.

Only a few counts were recorded for this clonotype. The chain joins TRBV6-2 or TRBV6-3 to TRBJ2-7; D unresolved. The CDR3 contains 16 residues. The germline V and J ends were trimmed by 5 bases and 3 bases, with 20 bases remaining between them. CDR1 and CDR2 from the germline V gene are MNHEY and SVGEGT. The CDR3 sequence is CASSDPSLVTGYEQYF. The CDR3 DNA reads TGTGCCAGCAGTGATCCCTCCCTCGTAACCGGCTACGAGCAGTACTTC.

This clonotype was observed a few times. This sequence joins TRBV18 and TRBJ2-1, with 13 bases aligning to TRBD2. The CDR3 covers 17 residues. Germline trimming cut 3 bases from V and 8 bases from J; bases unmatched to any gene: 10. Per the germline V gene, CDR1 is KGHSH and CDR2 is LQKENI. The CDR3 DNA sequence: TGTGCCAGCTCACCTCTTTGGACTAGCGGGAGTGTCGATGAGCAGTTCTTC. Residues: CASSPLWTSGSVDEQFF.

This clonotype was detected many times. CDR3 residues: CSARGGGMNTEAFF. The CDR3 DNA sequence: TGCAGTGCTAGAGGCGGAGGGATGAACACTGAAGCTTTCTTT. This chain uses TRBV20-1 with TRBJ1-1; D not resolved. This CDR3 has 14 residues. Germline assignment: CDR1 DFQATT and CDR2 SNEGSKA (reference sequence). The V and J ends lost 1 base and 0 bases respectively, with 9 bases between them.

Notes on this clonotype: A much larger clone is a single base away; this may be a read error. The genes are TRBV4-3 and TRBJ2-3; 11 bases match TRBD2. CDR1 and CDR2 from the germline V gene are LGHNA and YSLEER. The CDR3 contains 18 residues. V lost 1 base to trimming and J lost 4 bases; unmatched junction nucleotides: 10. The CDR3, as DNA: TGCGCCAGCAGCCAAGGATGGACTAGCGGGTATAGAGCAGATACGCAGTATTTT. This translates into CASSQGWTSGYRADTQYF.

The chain couples TRBV7-8 to TRBJ1-5; D unclear. This CDR3 comprises 15 residues. The V gene lost 5 bases and the J gene lost 10 bases, with 21 bases spanning the gap. Germline V gene sequence: CDR1 SGHVS, CDR2 FQNEAQ. CDR3: CASSLKPIGPEPQHF. CDR3 coding DNA: TGTGCCAGCAGCCTAAAGCCTATAGGGCCGGAACCCCAGCATTTT.

This clonotype turned up a few times. This chain uses TRBV4-3 with TRBJ2-7, with D possibly matching TRBD1 (6 bases). V was pared by 1 base and J by 5 bases, with 12 bases between. Germline CDR1 LGHNA, CDR2 YSLEER. This CDR3 has 14 residues. CDR3 bases: TGCGCCAGCAGCCAAGGGACAGATGCTAACGAGCAGTACTTC. This translates into CASSQGTDANEQYF.

The sample holds many counts of this clonotype. The V gene is TRBV27, the J gene TRBJ2-3, with 11 bases fitting TRBD2. This CDR3 comprises 17 residues. Germline V gene data show CDR1 as MNHEY and CDR2 as SMNVEV (reference sequence). V shed 1 base and J 4 bases; nucleotides not matched to a gene: 7. CDR3 sequence: CASSLYIAGGPSDTQYF. In nucleotides, the CDR3 is TGTGCCAGCAGTTTATACATAGCGGGAGGGCCCTCAGATACGCAGTATTTT.

The chain couples TRBV7-2 to TRBJ2-7; D gene uncertain. The CDR3 has 11 amino acids. The germline CDR1 and CDR2 sequences are SGHTA and FQGNSA. V was trimmed by 5 bases and J by 3 bases, leaving 5 bases between them. CDR3 DNA: TGTGCCAGCAGCCGACTCTACGAGCAGTACTTC. Encoded protein: CASSRLYEQYF.

The chain carries TRBV6-1 and TRBJ2-7; D might be TRBD2 (5 bases). The germline V gene has CDR1 MNHNS and CDR2 SASEGT. The V gene lost 5 bases and the J gene lost 3 bases, with 17 bases spanning the gap. The CDR3 spans 15 residues. CDR3 protein: CASSSRVEALYEQYF. For the CDR3, the DNA is TGTGCCAGCAGTTCAAGGGTGGAGGCCCTCTACGAGCAGTACTTC.

This clonotype was observed many times. This chain connects TRBV30 to TRBJ2-7; TRBD1 matches at 9 bases. The CDR3 covers 14 residues. CDR1 GTSNPN and CDR2 SVGIG come from the germline V gene (reference sequence). V was pared by 1 base and J by 7 bases, with 8 bases of the junction left unmatched. CDR3 sequence (DNA): TGTGCCTGGAGTGCCGGGACAGGGCTGAAAGAGCAGTACTTC. Residues: CAWSAGTGLKEQYF. Complete variable domain (other parts from reference TRBV30 and TRBJ2-7): SQTIHQWPATLVQPVGSPLSLECTVEGTSNPNLYWYRQAAGRGLQLLFYSVGIGQISSEVPQNLSASRPQDRQFILSSKKLLLSDSGFYLCAWSAGTGLKEQYFGPGTRLTVT.

This clonotype was seen a handful of times. CDR3 nucleotides: TGTGCCAGCAGCTCCTCTAGCGGGGCCGGCCACGAGCAGTACTTC. Translating gives CASSSSSGAGHEQYF. The chain recombines TRBV7-2 with TRBJ2-7, with TRBD2 matching 9 bases. CDR3 length equals 15 residues. The V gene end was trimmed by 4 bases and the J gene end by 5 bases; junction bases not matched to a gene: 9. CDR1 and CDR2 from the germline V gene are SGHTA and FQGNSA.

This clonotype was counted only a few times. The chain links TRBV10-3 to TRBJ2-5; TRBD2 agrees at 12 bases. Germline V CDR1 and CDR2: ENHRY, SYGVKD. After removal of 3 bases from V and 7 bases from J, the junction contained 9 bases not matched to a gene. The CDR3 sequence is 16 residues long. For the CDR3, the DNA is TGTGCCATCAGTGATTCCGGGACTAGCGGGCCAGGGACCCAGTACTTC. Residues: CAISDSGTSGPGTQYF.

This clonotype was detected a few times. The chain employs TRBV6-2 or TRBV6-3 and TRBJ1-2; no reliable D call. Looked up from germline, CDR1 is MNHEY and CDR2 is SVGEGT. CDR3 size: 14 residues. V shed 2 bases and J shed 2 bases, with 9 bases lying between them. CDR3 protein: CASSYQHRNYGYTF. Written as DNA, the CDR3 is TGTGCCAGCAGTTACCAACACAGAAACTATGGCTACACCTTC.

This rearrangement joins TRBV4-2 to TRBJ1-3; D is undetermined. This CDR3 spans 19 amino acids. The ends were cut back, 0 bases at V and 2 bases at J, with 20 bases in the middle. In germline, CDR1 is LGHNA, CDR2 YNFKEQ. Here the CDR3 DNA reads TGTGCCAGCAGCCAAGAGCTGCCTTGGGAGTTCGGGACTGGAAACACCATATATTTT. It specifies CASSQELPWEFGTGNTIYF.